This T cell receptor beta chain was sequenced for a study of T-cell memory formation after mild COVID-19. The study's findings and limits: Several responding clones turned up in pre-infection memory, indicating that cross-reactive memory may have taken part. Most CD4+ clones that shrank were in CM and EM, while CD8+ ones turned up in EMRA.

A single record per CDR3 protein comes from TCRdb applying MiXCR to the 5' RACE reads. In the table there are under 350,000 distinct CDR3 sequences, under 20% of which are singletons. The CDR3 runs to 16 residues. CDR1 is SGDLS and CDR2 is YYNGEE in the germline V gene. V lost 0 bases and J lost 0; bases outside the gene matches: 3. With regard to this clonotype: As yet, its antigen is unknown.

The sample comprised PBMCs or a T cell subset sorted from them (not recorded which). The sequence came from a man aged 18 to 29 who had mild COVID-19 (a few samples of this study predate the infection). Cell type and time point are not known. The chain links TRBV9 to TRBJ2-3; 8 bases are shared with TRBD2. The CDR3 here is CASSVGIAGSTDTQYF. As DNA, the CDR3 is TGTGCCAGCAGCGTAGGTATAGCGGGGAGCACAGATACGCAGTATTTT.